This T cell receptor beta chain was sequenced during a study of blood T cell repertoires in COVID-19. The overall study: In each case, the material was cDNA or gDNA derived from T cells, B-cell-depleted T cells, or PBMCs.

Libraries were prepared by immunoSEQ multiplex PCR; TCRdb keeps only in-frame clonotypes and omits some of them. This table holds 150,000 to 200,000 clones, 88% found once. This clone has a handful of counts. CDR3 length: 15 amino acids. V lost 3 bases and J lost 2; bases outside the gene matches: 4. Germline V lookup: CDR1 LNHNV, CDR2 YYDKDF (reference sequence). This TCR came from a human donor in a cohort sampled during active COVID-19. The rearrangement uses TRBV15 and TRBJ1-5; 7 nucleotides agree with TRBD1. The specimen was peripheral blood. The CDR3 spells CATSSFGQGNQPQHF. The CDR3 region has the DNA TGTGCCACCAGCAGTTTCGGACAGGGCAATCAGCCCCAGCATTTT.